This TCR beta chain was obtained from a study of siplizumab effects on memory and regulatory T cells. Whole-study results and caveats: Apparently more diverse than memory cells, naive T cells also seemed major alloresponse contributors. Alloreactive sequences tracing back to unstimulated CD4+ memory cells fell significantly with siplizumab.

Libraries were prepared by immunoSEQ multiplex PCR; TCRdb keeps only in-frame clonotypes and omits some of them. Of 95,000 to 100,000 clones listed, roughly 91% are singletons. The CDR3 extends over 15 amino acids. The germline V and J ends were trimmed by 4 bases and 7 bases, with 17 bases remaining between them. Germline V gives CDR1 SGDLS, CDR2 YYNGEE. With regard to this clone: Its antigen is currently unknown.

The sequencing sample was made of non-Treg CD4+ T cells sorted from blood. V gene TRBV9 combines with J gene TRBJ2-2; D is unclear. The TCR sequence derives from a human donor in good health. The CDR3 reads CASSPALTHVGELFF. The DNA for the CDR3 is TGTGCCAGCAGCCCAGCCCTTACACACGTCGGGGAGCTGTTTTTT.